This T cell receptor (beta chain) appears in the sequencing data of a study of metastatic and nonmetastatic thyroid tumors. Study-wide background: Both malignant and benign thyroid patients supplied peripheral blood and tumor or nodule tissue samples, across which the repertoires of these patients were then compared. Overall study findings and caveats: Significantly greater TCR beta diversity was reportedly found in malignant thyroid tumors than in benign nodules (in blood and tumor).

Every patient underwent thyroid surgery untreated. TCRdb re-called the PCR reads through MiXCR. The table shows 35,000 to 45,000 clones, with about 30% occurring only once. On this clone: Its antigen is undetermined.

With 0 bases removed from V and 5 bases from J, the gap between germline ends came to 8 bases. CDR3 length: 13 residues. Germline CDR1 is WNHNN and CDR2 is SYGVQD (reference sequence). Sequenced input: blood. This chain links TRBV10-1 with TRBJ2-7; tentative D call: TRBD2 (5 bases). This TCR derives from a male donor with papillary thyroid cancer or a benign thyroid nodule (not recorded which). Some clones in this sample may be carry-over from other donors' samples. Here the CDR3 reads CASSESSVHEQYF. The CDR3 nucleotides are TGCGCCAGCAGTGAGTCTAGCGTCCACGAGCAGTACTTC.